The TCR beta chain described here comes from a study of cytomegalovirus exposure and HLA in healthy donors. Study in general: An earlier analysis found some 100 million unique TCR beta sequences from around 180 million T cells.

The primer mix had 60 Vbeta and 13 Jbeta primers. Measured with immunoSEQ multiplex PCR; TCRdb has only the in-frame clones, and not every one. The table records 150,000 to 200,000 clones, approximately 77% of them present only once. This clone was seen only once. Source material: PBMCs. The TCR sequence derives from a middle-aged man in good health and CMV-seropositive.

The CDR3 DNA reads TGCGCCAGCAGCCCCCGACTCCGACTAGCGGGGGAAGGGCAGTTCTTC. This translates into CASSPRLRLAGEGQFF. The chain links TRBV4-3 to TRBJ2-1; 12 positions agree with TRBD2. Germline CDR1 LGHNA, CDR2 YSLEER. The CDR3 consists of 16 residues. V gave up 4 bases and J gave up 12 bases; unmatched junction bases: 13.